The T cell receptor (beta chain) described here comes from a study of T cells after yellow fever vaccination. Study-level results: Few clonotypes appeared in both CD4 and CD8 compartments.

The sample holds many counts of this clonotype. Its cognate antigen is unknown. The TCR cDNA carried a universal primer site and UMIs from 5'RACE template switching. TCRdb reprocessed the 5' RACE reads with MiXCR, giving one entry per CDR3 protein. Of 200,000 to 300,000 distinct CDR3 sequences in the sample, roughly 6.2% are singletons; the top ten hold 1% to 1.2%. The CDR3 covers 16 residues. This sample comprised CD4+ T cells sorted from PBMCs, obtained on the day of the yellow fever booster vaccination. The clonotype comes from a man aged 25 to 45 who received the YFV17D yellow fever vaccine. The rearrangement uses TRBV21-1 and TRBJ1-1; TRBD1 was called by the table and not checked on the DNA. TRBV21-1 constitutes a pseudogene. The CDR3 region is CASSNPDREGNTEAFF. In nucleotides, the CDR3 is TGTGCCAGCAGCAACCCTGACAGGGAAGGGAACACTGAAGCTTTCTTT.